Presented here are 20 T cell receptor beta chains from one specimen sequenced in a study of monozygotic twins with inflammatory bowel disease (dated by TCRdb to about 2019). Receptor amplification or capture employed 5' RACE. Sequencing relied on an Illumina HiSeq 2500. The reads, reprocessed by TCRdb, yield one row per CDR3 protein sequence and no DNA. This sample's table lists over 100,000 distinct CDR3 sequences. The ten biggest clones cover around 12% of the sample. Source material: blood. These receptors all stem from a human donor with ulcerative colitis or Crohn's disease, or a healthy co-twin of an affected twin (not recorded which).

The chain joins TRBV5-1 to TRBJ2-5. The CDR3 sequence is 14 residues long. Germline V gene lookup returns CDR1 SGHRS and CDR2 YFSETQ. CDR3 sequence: CASSFGQRQETQYF.

The CDR3 reads CASSVATSGGARGEQFF. The chain links TRBV9 to TRBJ2-1; with no DNA, the TCRdb D assignment of TRBD2 cannot be verified. Germline V CDR1 and CDR2: SGDLS, YYNGEE. The CDR3 sequence is 17 residues long.

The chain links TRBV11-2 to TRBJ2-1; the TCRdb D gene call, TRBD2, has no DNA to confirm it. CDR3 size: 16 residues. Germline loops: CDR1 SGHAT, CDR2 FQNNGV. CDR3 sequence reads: CASSLLAGSSYNEQFF.

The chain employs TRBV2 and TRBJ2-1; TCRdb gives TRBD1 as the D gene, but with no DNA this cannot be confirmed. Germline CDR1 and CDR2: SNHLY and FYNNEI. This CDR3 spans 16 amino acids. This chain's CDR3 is CASSASLATPGNEQFF.

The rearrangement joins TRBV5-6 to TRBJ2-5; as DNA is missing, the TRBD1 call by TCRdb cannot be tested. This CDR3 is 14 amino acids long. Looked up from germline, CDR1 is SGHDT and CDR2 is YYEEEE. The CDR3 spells CASSFIMGVETQYF.

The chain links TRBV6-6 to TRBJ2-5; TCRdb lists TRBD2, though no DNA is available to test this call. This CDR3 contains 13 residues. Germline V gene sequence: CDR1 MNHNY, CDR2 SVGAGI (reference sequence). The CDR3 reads CASGRGLFETQYF.

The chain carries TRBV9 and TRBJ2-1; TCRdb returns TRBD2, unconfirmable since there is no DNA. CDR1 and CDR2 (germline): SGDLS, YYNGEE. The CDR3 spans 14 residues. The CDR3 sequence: CANSLGTSGSEQFF.

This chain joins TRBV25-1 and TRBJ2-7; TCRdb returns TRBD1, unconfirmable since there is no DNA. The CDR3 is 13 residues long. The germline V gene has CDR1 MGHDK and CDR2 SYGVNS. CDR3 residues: CASRGTGVYEQYF.

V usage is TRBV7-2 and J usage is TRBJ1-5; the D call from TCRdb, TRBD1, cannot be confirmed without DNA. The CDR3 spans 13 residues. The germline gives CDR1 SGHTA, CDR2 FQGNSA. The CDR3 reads CASKGTGNQPQHF.

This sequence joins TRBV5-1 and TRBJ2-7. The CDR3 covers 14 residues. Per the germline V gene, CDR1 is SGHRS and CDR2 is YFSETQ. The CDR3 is CASSLSMSSYEQYF.

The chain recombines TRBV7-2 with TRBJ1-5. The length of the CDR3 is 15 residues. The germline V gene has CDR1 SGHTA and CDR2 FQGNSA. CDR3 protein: CASSLARGEGQPQHF.

This CDR3 is CASSLRGEQYF. The chain links TRBV12-3 or TRBV12-4 to TRBJ2-7; as DNA is missing, the TRBD1 call by TCRdb cannot be tested. The CDR3 length is 11 residues.

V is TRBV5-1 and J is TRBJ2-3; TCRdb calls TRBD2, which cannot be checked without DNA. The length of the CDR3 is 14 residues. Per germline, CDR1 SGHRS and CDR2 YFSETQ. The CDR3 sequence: CASSPVAGSDTQYF.

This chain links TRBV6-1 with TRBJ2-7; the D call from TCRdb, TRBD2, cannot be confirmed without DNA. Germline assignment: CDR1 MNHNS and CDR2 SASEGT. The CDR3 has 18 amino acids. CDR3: CASSATHPLGAGLREQYF.

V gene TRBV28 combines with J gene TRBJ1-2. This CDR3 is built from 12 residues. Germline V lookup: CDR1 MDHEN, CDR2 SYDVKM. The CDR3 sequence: CASSFGSYGYTF.

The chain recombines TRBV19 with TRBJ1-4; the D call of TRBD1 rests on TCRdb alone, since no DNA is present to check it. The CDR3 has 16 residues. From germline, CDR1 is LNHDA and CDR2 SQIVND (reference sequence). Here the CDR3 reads CASSGPIARTNEKLFF.

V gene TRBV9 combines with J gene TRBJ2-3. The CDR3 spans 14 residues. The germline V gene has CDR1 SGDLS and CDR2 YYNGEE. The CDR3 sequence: CASSVWGRQDTQYF.

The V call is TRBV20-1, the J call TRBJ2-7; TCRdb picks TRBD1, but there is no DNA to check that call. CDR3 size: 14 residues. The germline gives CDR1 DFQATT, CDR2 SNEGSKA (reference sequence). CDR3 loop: CSTTFRDRLYEQYF.

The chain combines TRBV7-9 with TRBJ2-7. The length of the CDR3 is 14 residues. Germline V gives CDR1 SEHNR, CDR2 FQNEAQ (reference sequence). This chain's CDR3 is CASSLVTSTYEQYF.

Here the CDR3 reads CASSLDRREADTQYF. The chain recombines TRBV11-3 with TRBJ2-3; TCRdb reports TRBD2, a call that lacks DNA to check it against. In germline, CDR1 is SGHNT, CDR2 YENEEA. The CDR3 spans 15 residues.